These 29 T cell receptor beta chains were sequenced from one sample in a study of Graves' ophthalmopathy and Graves' hyperthyroidism. The TCR beta CDR3 regions underwent amplification from RNA transcripts. HTBI primers served in a first-round RT-PCR, which a second-round multiplex PCR followed. TCRdb called the multiplex PCR reads again in MiXCR, with one record for every CDR3 protein. The table has approximately 410,000 distinct CDR3 sequences, 15% seen once. The specimen was peripheral blood. The receptors were sampled from a woman aged 18-35 years with stable Graves' hyperthyroidism.

This clonotype was seen repeatedly, ten times or more. This chain uses TRBV18 with TRBJ1-1; D is unresolved. Trimming cost V 3 bases and J 4 bases, with 9 bases left between them. The germline gives CDR1 KGHSH, CDR2 LQKENI. The CDR3 sequence is 13 residues long. CDR3 protein: CASSPGAGTEAFF. For the CDR3, the DNA is TGTGCCAGCTCACCGGGCGCGGGCACTGAAGCTTTCTTT.

A few counts support this clonotype. The rearrangement joins TRBV19 to TRBJ2-2; D may match TRBD1 or TRBD2 (5 bases each). Trimming removed 5 bases at V and 5 bases at J, with 12 bases between. CDR3 length: 14 residues. In germline, CDR1 is LNHDA, CDR2 SQIVND (reference sequence). The CDR3 reads CASSPGPRTGELFF. The CDR3 nucleotides read TGTGCCAGTAGTCCGGGACCGAGAACCGGGGAGCTGTTTTTT. Drawing the rest from reference TRBV19 and TRBJ2-2, the complete variable domain is DGGITQSPKYLFRKEGQNVTLSCEQNLNHDAMYWYRQDPGQGLRLIYYSQIVNDFQKGDIAEGYSVSREKKESFPLTVTSAQKNPTAFYLCASSPGPRTGELFFGEGSRLTVL.

This clonotype was counted at least ten times. The rearrangement links TRBV20-1 to TRBJ1-2; D uncertain. Between the trimmed V and J ends, which lost 5 bases and 4 bases, there was a span of 23 bases. The CDR3 spans 16 residues. Germline V gene sequence: CDR1 DFQATT, CDR2 SNEGSKA (reference sequence). CDR3 amino acids: CSASTPSDSHFYGYTF. CDR3 sequence (DNA): TGCAGTGCTTCCACCCCTTCGGACTCGCACTTCTATGGCTACACCTTC.

This clonotype was counted many times. The genes are TRBV20-1 and TRBJ2-7, with 7 bases aligning to TRBD1. The CDR3 is 15 amino acids. The germline V gene has CDR1 DFQATT and CDR2 SNEGSKA (reference sequence). With V trimmed by 1 base and J by 0 bases, 6 bases remained unmatched. The CDR3 nucleotides read TGCAGTGCTAGAGGATTTAGGGACAGCTCCTACGAGCAGTACTTC. Translating it yields CSARGFRDSSYEQYF.

Turning to this clonotype: This may stem from a read error, because a much larger clone lies one nucleotide away. The chain links TRBV7-2 to TRBJ1-3, with D possibly matching TRBD1 (5 bases). This CDR3 is built from 14 residues. The ends were cut back, 5 bases at V and 0 bases at J, with 8 bases in the middle. Germline loops: CDR1 SGHTA, CDR2 FQGNSA. The CDR3 loop reads CASSVDSSGNTIYF. The CDR3 DNA reads TGTGCCAGCAGCGTAGACAGCTCTGGAAACACCATATATTTT.

The J gene is TRBJ1-1, the V gene TRBV18, with D hard to call. Germline CDR1 KGHSH, CDR2 LQKENI. This CDR3 comprises 14 residues. Trimming stripped 2 bases from V and 0 bases from J, with 7 bases between. In DNA form, the CDR3 reads TGTGCCAGCTCACCAGACCAGATGAACACTGAAGCTTTCTTT. It codes for CASSPDQMNTEAFF.

The table lists this clonotype with many counts. The V gene is TRBV7-8, the J gene TRBJ1-1; 8 bases are a match to TRBD1. CDR1 SGHVS and CDR2 FQNEAQ come from the germline V gene. The CDR3 sequence is 17 residues long. Unmatched junction bases numbered 18, after V lost 8 bases and J lost 4 bases. As DNA, the CDR3 is TGTGCCAGCTACCGGAGGACAGGGCATAACGGAGGCACTGAAGCTTTCTTT. Its protein product is CASYRRTGHNGGTEAFF.

Regarding this clonotype: A read error may explain this, as a much larger clone is one base away. V gene TRBV15 combines with J gene TRBJ2-4, with 8 bases fitting TRBD2. The CDR3 length is 14 residues. Germline-derived CDR1 and CDR2 are LNHNV and YYDKDF (reference sequence). The CDR3 DNA follows: TGTTCCACCAGCAGGGCGGGGGGCGGAAACATTCAGTACTTC. Translating it yields CSTSRAGGGNIQYF. Looking up the rest from reference TRBV15 and TRBJ2-4 gives the full variable domain: DAMVIQNPRYQVTQFGKPVTLSCSQTLNHNVMYWYQQKSSQAPKLLFHYYDKDFNNEADTPDNFQSRRPNTSFCFLDIRSPGLGDTAMYLCSTSRAGGGNIQYFGAGTRLSVL.

This clonotype was counted a few times. The CDR3 nucleotides read TGTGCCACGAACAGGGAGCCGACCTACGAGCAGTACTTC. Its protein is CATNREPTYEQYF. The rearrangement uses TRBV10-3 and TRBJ2-7; TRBD1 might be the D (6 bases). Trimming removed 10 bases at V and 2 bases at J, with 15 bases between. Germline CDR1 ENHRY, CDR2 SYGVKD. The CDR3 has 13 residues.

This clonotype has a count of ten or more. The chain employs TRBV6-5 and TRBJ2-5, with 9 bases that match TRBD1. The CDR3 has 14 amino acids. CDR1 and CDR2 from the germline V gene are MNHEY and SVGAGI. V lost 5 bases to trimming and J lost 4 bases; unmatched junction nucleotides: 5. The CDR3 DNA sequence: TGTGCCAGCAGTCTACAGGGGGCACGAGAGACCCAGTACTTC. Amino acids: CASSLQGARETQYF.

The chain is built from TRBV18 and TRBJ1-1; 10 bases agree with TRBD1. V trimming: 0 bases; J trimming: 4 bases; junction bases outside the gene matches: 2. Per the germline V gene, CDR1 is KGHSH and CDR2 is LQKENI. The CDR3 length is 15 residues. The DNA of the CDR3 is TGTGCCAGCTCACCACCGTGGACAGGGGGCACTGAAGCTTTCTTT. Its translation: CASSPPWTGGTEAFF.

This clonotype was seen ten or more times. This rearrangement joins TRBV5-1 to TRBJ2-5, with D maybe TRBD2 (6 bases). The CDR3 is made up of 15 amino acids. Germline CDR1 and CDR2: SGHRS and YFSETQ. V lost 0 bases to trimming and J lost 4 bases, with 13 bases between them. DNA for the CDR3: TGCGCCAGCAGCTTGGAGCGGGCCAAAGGAGAGACCCAGTACTTC. Its translation: CASSLERAKGETQYF.

V gene TRBV5-1 combines with J gene TRBJ2-7; no clear D gene. The V end was cut by 1 base, the J end by 5 bases, with 22 bases between. Germline V gives CDR1 SGHRS, CDR2 YFSETQ. The CDR3 runs to 17 residues. The CDR3 spells CASSLMIGSQLDHEQYF. The CDR3 region has the DNA TGCGCCAGCAGCTTGATGATAGGATCTCAATTGGATCACGAGCAGTACTTC.

As for this clonotype: A read error is possible here, since a much larger clone lies one base away. CDR3 in DNA: TGTGCCAGCAGCTTAGATCGACAAATGAACACTGAAGCTTGCTTT. Translating it yields CASSLDRQMNTEACF. The V and J genes are TRBV11-2 and TRBJ1-1; no definite D call. Germline V lookup: CDR1 SGHAT, CDR2 FQNNGV. The CDR3 contains 15 residues. The variable domain in full, with the rest retrieved from reference TRBV11-2 and TRBJ1-1, is EAGVAQSPRYKIIEKRQSVAFWCNPISGHATLYWYQQILGQGPKLLIQFQNNGVVDDSQLPKDRFSAERLKGVDSTLKIQPAKLEDSAVYLCASSLDRQMNTEACFGQGTRLTVV.

J is TRBJ2-7 and V is TRBV19; D remains ambiguous. The germline V gene encodes CDR1 LNHDA and CDR2 SQIVND (reference sequence). V lost 4 bases, J lost 10 bases, and 17 bases lay in between. This CDR3 spans 13 amino acids. CDR3: CASSTLRKERQYF. CDR3 DNA sequence: TGTGCCAGTAGTACCCTAAGGAAGGAGAGACAGTACTTC.

This clonotype turned up a few times. DNA of the CDR3: TGTGCCAGCAGCCCCCCGATAGAAGCTTTCTTT. Its protein is CASSPPIEAFF. The chain joins TRBV7-9 to TRBJ1-1; D ambiguous. The CDR3 totals 11 residues. V lost 5 bases, J lost 8 bases, and 9 bases lay in between. Germline-derived CDR1 and CDR2 are SEHNR and FQNEAQ (reference sequence).

This clonotype was seen repeatedly, ten times or more. This sequence joins TRBV6-1 and TRBJ1-5; 10 bases agree with TRBD1. V trimming: 2 bases; J trimming: 5 bases; junction bases outside the gene matches: 6. The CDR3 has 16 amino acids. Germline V gene sequence: CDR1 MNHNS, CDR2 SASEGT. CDR3 coding DNA: TGTGCCAGCAGTGAACCGGGACAGGGGCTCGATCAGCCCCAGCATTTT. It specifies CASSEPGQGLDQPQHF.

This clonotype was counted ten times or more. V and J are TRBV27 and TRBJ2-5; TRBD1 matches at 9 bases. Germline lookup yields CDR1 MNHEY and CDR2 SMNVEV (reference sequence). This CDR3 comprises 14 residues. The J segment lost 3 bases and the V segment lost 8 bases, leaving 7 bases of the junction unmatched. The CDR3 sequence is CASGPRTGEETQYF. The CDR3 DNA is TGTGCCAGCGGTCCCCGGACAGGGGAAGAGACCCAGTACTTC.

This clonotype has a count of ten or more. The chain has TRBV5-1 and TRBJ2-7, with TRBD1 identical over 8 bases. The V segment lost 2 bases and the J segment 3 bases; nucleotides outside the gene matches: 4. The CDR3 extends over 14 amino acids. Per germline, CDR1 SGHRS and CDR2 YFSETQ. The CDR3 loop is CASSFGQGDYEQYF. The CDR3 DNA follows: TGCGCCAGCAGCTTCGGACAGGGAGACTACGAGCAGTACTTC.

The sample holds many counts of this clonotype. The V and J genes are TRBV12-3 or TRBV12-4 and TRBJ1-6; D ambiguous. The V and J ends lost 3 bases and 0 bases respectively, with 6 bases between them. This CDR3 has 15 amino acids. The CDR3 DNA follows: TGTGCCAGCAGTTTGGGAGGCTCCTATAATTCACCCCTCCACTTT. This encodes CASSLGGSYNSPLHF.

The V gene is TRBV11-1, the J gene TRBJ2-6; possible D gene TRBD2, 5 bases. Germline CDR1 and CDR2: SGHAT and FQDESV (reference sequence). Trimming pared 4 bases from V and 0 bases from J, leaving 10 bases between. The CDR3 loop spans 16 amino acids. The CDR3 spells CASSSGTDSGANVLTF. CDR3 DNA sequence: TGTGCCAGCAGCTCGGGAACAGACTCTGGGGCCAACGTCCTGACTTTC. The full variable domain, with the rest looked up from reference TRBV11-1 and TRBJ2-6, is EAEVAQSPRYKITEKSQAVAFWCDPISGHATLYWYRQILGQGPELLVQFQDESVVDDSQLPKDRFSAERLKGVDSTLKIQPAELGDSAMYLCASSSGTDSGANVLTFGAGSRLTVL.

This clonotype was recorded many times. This chain uses TRBV12-3 or TRBV12-4 with TRBJ1-6; D may be TRBD1 (5 bases). The CDR3 spans 13 residues. Deletions cut 6 bases from V and 10 bases from J, with 13 bases between. In DNA form, the CDR3 reads TGTGCCAGCAGCGGGACGGGTGGGTCACCCCTCCACTTT. This codes for CASSGTGGSPLHF.

This clonotype showed up many times. V usage is TRBV18 and J usage is TRBJ1-1; TRBD1 aligns across 7 bases. J lost 0 bases, V lost 8 bases, and 6 bases had no gene match. The CDR3 extends over 14 amino acids. In germline, CDR1 is KGHSH, CDR2 LQKENI. The CDR3 DNA reads TGTGCCAGCAGTCCCGGGACAGTGAACACTGAAGCTTTCTTT. Protein: CASSPGTVNTEAFF.

The rearrangement uses TRBV2 and TRBJ1-5; weak D call: TRBD1 (5 bases). The V and J ends lost 3 bases and 0 bases respectively, with 24 bases between them. The CDR3 sequence is 20 residues long. The germline V gene has CDR1 SNHLY and CDR2 FYNNEI. The CDR3 sequence is CASSEGELAIQPDSNQPQHF. The CDR3 bases are TGTGCCAGCAGTGAGGGGGAGCTAGCTATTCAACCTGATAGCAATCAGCCCCAGCATTTT.

This clonotype has more than one count but fewer than ten. This rearrangement joins TRBV11-3 to TRBJ2-7; 8 nucleotides align to TRBD2. The V segment lost 5 bases and the J segment 4 bases; nucleotides outside the gene matches: 10. The CDR3 length is 15 residues. The germline CDR1 and CDR2 sequences are SGHNT and YENEEA. The chain's CDR3 is CASSPRLAPLYEQYF. DNA of the CDR3: TGTGCCAGCAGCCCGCGACTAGCGCCGCTGTACGAGCAGTACTTC.

V gene TRBV28 combines with J gene TRBJ2-7; D is perhaps TRBD2 (6 bases). Germline assignment: CDR1 MDHEN and CDR2 SYDVKM. CDR3 length: 14 amino acids. Trimming left V 2 bases short and J 5 bases short, with 13 bases between. For the CDR3, the DNA is TGTGCCAGCAGTTTAGTGGGAGGAATAAACGAGCAGTACTTC. Residues: CASSLVGGINEQYF.

This clonotype has at least ten counts. Possible read error: a much larger clone is one base away. The missing conserved phenylalanine or tryptophan at the end of this CDR3 makes a read error likely. The genes are TRBV6-1 and TRBJ2-7; D uncertain. Trimming removed 11 bases from V and 5 bases from J, with 22 bases in between. The germline CDR1 and CDR2 sequences are MNHNS and SASEGT. This CDR3 has 14 residues. The CDR3 here is CAADRSGVANEQYL. CDR3 nucleotides: TGTGCCGCAGACCGGAGTGGGGTGGCCAACGAGCAGTACCTC.

This clonotype was observed many times. Germline and junction disagree at one end, which may indicate a read error. The V and J genes are TRBV5-1 and TRBJ2-2, with 7 bases lining up with TRBD2. The CDR3 runs to 14 residues. CDR1 and CDR2 (germline): SGHRS, YFSETQ. The CDR3: CASSLVGGTGELFF. The CDR3 DNA follows: TGTGCCAGCAGTTTAGTCGGGGGGACCGGGGAGCTGTTTTTT.

This clonotype was counted ten times or more. The V gene is TRBV7-8, the J gene TRBJ2-6, with D perhaps matching TRBD1 (6 bases). Germline CDR1 reads SGHVS; CDR2 reads FQNEAQ. Trimming cost V 2 bases and J 0 bases, with 11 bases left between them. The CDR3 consists of 17 residues. DNA for the CDR3: TGTGCCAGCAGCTTATCCACAGGGTTCTCTGGGGCCAACGTCCTGACTTTC. Amino acids: CASSLSTGFSGANVLTF.